These 19 T cell receptor beta chains were all obtained from the same sample, sequenced in a study of blood T cell repertoires in COVID-19. The protocol was immunoSEQ multiplex PCR, while the TCRdb copy is restricted to in-frame clones and leaves out a portion. The profile covers 250,000 to 350,000 clones, with 88% appearing a single time and about 3% taken by the ten largest. The sample was PBMCs or T cells enriched from blood (not recorded which). These receptors were taken from a woman in her fifties or sixties who had recovered from COVID-19.

V is TRBV11-2 and J is TRBJ1-3; possible D gene TRBD1, 6 bases. The CDR3 sequence is 15 residues long. Trimming pared 1 base from V and 5 bases from J, leaving 12 bases between. Germline CDR1 reads SGHAT; CDR2 reads FQNNGV. DNA of the CDR3: TGTGCCAGCAGCTTAGGCACAGGGTATAGAAACACCATATATTTT. Translating gives CASSLGTGYRNTIYF.

The chain links TRBV27 to TRBJ2-1; 10 nucleotides align to TRBD2. CDR1 and CDR2 (germline): MNHEY, SMNVEV (reference sequence). V lost 5 bases, J lost 5 bases, and 6 bases stayed unmatched. CDR3 size: 15 residues. CDR3: CASSPRLAGHNEQFF. The CDR3 bases are TGTGCCAGCAGTCCCAGACTAGCGGGCCACAATGAGCAGTTCTTC.

This sequence joins TRBV5-1 and TRBJ1-1; tentative D call: TRBD1 (6 bases). V shed 2 bases and J shed 7 bases, with 15 bases lying between them. Germline values: CDR1 SGHRS, CDR2 YFSETQ. This CDR3 contains 14 residues. This chain's CDR3 is CASSFTQGGGEAFF. The CDR3 bases are TGCGCCAGCAGCTTTACACAGGGAGGGGGTGAAGCTTTCTTT.

The genes are TRBV6-5 and TRBJ2-7; D ambiguous. Deletions cut 0 bases from V and 1 base from J, with 7 bases between. Germline assignment: CDR1 MNHEY and CDR2 SVGAGI. The CDR3 has 14 residues. The CDR3 protein is CASSYSASSYEQYF. For the CDR3, the DNA is TGTGCCAGCAGTTACTCTGCGTCGTCCTACGAGCAGTACTTC.

This chain's CDR3 is CASSWAGANTGELFF. The CDR3 DNA follows: TGCGCCAGCAGCTGGGCGGGGGCGAACACCGGGGAGCTGTTTTTT. This chain uses TRBV5-1 with TRBJ2-2, with 7 bases lining up with TRBD2. With 3 bases clipped from V and 0 bases from J, the junction kept 2 bases outside the gene matches. CDR3 length equals 15 residues. Germline V gene data show CDR1 as SGHRS and CDR2 as YFSETQ.

CDR3 protein: CASSYRDRGYEQYF. The CDR3 nucleotides are TGTGCCAGCAGTTACCGGGACAGGGGCTACGAGCAGTACTTC. This chain uses TRBV28 with TRBJ2-7; 10 bases are shared with TRBD1. There are 14 residues in the CDR3. The trim removed 4 bases at V and 3 bases at J, leaving 3 bases unmatched. Germline-derived CDR1 and CDR2 are MDHEN and SYDVKM.

J is TRBJ1-4 and V is TRBV19; D is perhaps TRBD1 (5 bases). The CDR3 covers 13 residues. The V end was cut by 10 bases, the J end by 3 bases, with 12 bases between. The V gene's germline CDR1 is LNHDA and CDR2 SQIVND (reference sequence). The CDR3 reads CATAGTSNEKLFF. Here the CDR3 DNA reads TGTGCCACTGCGGGGACCTCTAATGAAAAACTGTTTTTT.

Notes on this clone: Other nucleotide sequences from this sample produce the same CDR3. This chain joins TRBV7-2 and TRBJ2-5; TRBD1 matches at 7 bases. Germline CDR1 SGHTA, CDR2 FQGNSA. The V segment lost 5 bases and the J segment 2 bases; nucleotides outside the gene matches: 2. This CDR3 spans 13 amino acids. The CDR3 DNA follows: TGTGCCAGCAGCCCGGGACAGCAAGAGACCCAGTACTTC. It encodes CASSPGQQETQYF. Full variable domain (missing parts from reference TRBV7-2 and TRBJ2-5): GAGVSQSPSNKVTEKGKDVELRCDPISGHTALYWYRQSLGQGLEFLIYFQGNSAPDKSGLPSDRFSAERTGGSVSTLTIQRTQQEDSAVYLCASSPGQQETQYFGPGTRLLVL.

The V and J genes are TRBV28 and TRBJ1-6; 7 nucleotides match TRBD1. The CDR3 spans 16 residues. CDR1 and CDR2 (germline): MDHEN, SYDVKM. Trimming cost V 7 bases and J 6 bases; bases outside gene matches: 12. The CDR3 nucleotides are TGTGCCAGCACCTTGAATACAGGGGCTACTAATTCACCCCTCCACTTT. Translated, it gives CASTLNTGATNSPLHF.

V and J are TRBV5-1 and TRBJ2-3; no clear D. V lost 7 bases and J 2 bases, leaving 20 bases between the germline ends. Germline CDR1 reads SGHRS; CDR2 reads YFSETQ. This CDR3 comprises 16 residues. This CDR3 reads CASATAAGANTDTQYF. The CDR3 nucleotides are TGCGCCAGCGCGACGGCGGCTGGAGCCAACACAGATACGCAGTATTTT.

This chain uses TRBV7-9 with TRBJ1-4, with 7 bases lining up with TRBD1. The ends lost 10 bases at V and 7 bases at J; junction bases unmatched: 9. This CDR3 has 13 residues. Per germline, CDR1 SEHNR and CDR2 FQNEAQ (reference sequence). The CDR3, as DNA: TGTGCCAACAATGACAGGGATGGTGAAAAACTGTTTTTT. Translation: CANNDRDGEKLFF.

This chain connects TRBV11-2 to TRBJ1-3, with 8 bases identical to TRBD1. The CDR3 runs to 18 residues. J was trimmed by 3 bases and V by 5 bases; bases with no gene match: 15. In germline, CDR1 is SGHAT, CDR2 FQNNGV. The CDR3 protein is CASSLKPGQGPYGNTIYF. The CDR3, as DNA: TGTGCCAGCAGCCTCAAACCCGGACAGGGTCCATATGGAAACACCATATATTTT.

Regarding this clone: Other DNA sequences from this sample encode an identical CDR3 as well. The chain links TRBV19 to TRBJ1-2; 8 nucleotides line up with TRBD1. The CDR3 runs 15 residues. The junction had 10 bases not matched to a gene; V was cut back by 5 bases and J by 5 bases. Germline V lookup: CDR1 LNHDA, CDR2 SQIVND (reference sequence). The CDR3: CASSLLPGGGYGYTF. DNA of the CDR3: TGTGCCAGTAGTCTTTTGCCAGGGGGCGGTTATGGCTACACCTTC.

The chain employs TRBV27 and TRBJ2-2; 9 positions match TRBD2. The CDR3 is 18 amino acids. V dropped 6 bases and J dropped 4; count of bases not matched to a gene: 15. Per the germline V gene, CDR1 is MNHEY and CDR2 is SMNVEV (reference sequence). The CDR3 reads CASRLLGAGGPFTGELFF. As DNA, the CDR3 is TGTGCCAGCAGGCTACTAGGCGCGGGAGGGCCTTTCACCGGGGAGCTGTTTTTT.

J is TRBJ1-1 and V is TRBV28, with 8 bases lining up with TRBD1. The ends lost 5 bases at V and 5 bases at J; junction bases unmatched: 4. The CDR3 is made up of 13 amino acids. Germline CDR1 and CDR2: MDHEN and SYDVKM. The CDR3 DNA is TGTGCCAGCAGTGCAGGGGGCTGGACTGAAGCTTTCTTT. Its translation is CASSAGGWTEAFF.

J is TRBJ1-2 and V is TRBV19; D is unclear. Germline lookup yields CDR1 LNHDA and CDR2 SQIVND (reference sequence). CDR3 length equals 14 residues. V was shortened by 1 base and J by 3 bases, with 9 bases between the two germline ends. CDR3 region: CASSIVVTDYGYTF. CDR3 in DNA: TGTGCCAGTAGTATAGTTGTCACGGACTATGGCTACACCTTC. The full variable domain, in which reference TRBV19 and TRBJ1-2 provide the parts outside the CDR3, is DGGITQSPKYLFRKEGQNVTLSCEQNLNHDAMYWYRQDPGQGLRLIYYSQIVNDFQKGDIAEGYSVSREKKESFPLTVTSAQKNPTAFYLCASSIVVTDYGYTFGSGTRLTVV.

The table lists this clone with a count of one. The chain links TRBV11-2 to TRBJ1-2; 8 nucleotides align to TRBD1. Germline trimming cut 5 bases from V and 4 bases from J; bases unmatched to any gene: 6. The CDR3 runs to 14 residues. Germline values: CDR1 SGHAT, CDR2 FQNNGV. The CDR3 DNA reads TGTGCCAGCAGCCTATGGACAGGGCCCTATGGCTACACCTTC. Translation gives CASSLWTGPYGYTF.

V gene TRBV28 combines with J gene TRBJ1-5; the match to TRBD1 covers 9 bases. The CDR3 is made up of 15 amino acids. CDR1 is MDHEN, CDR2 SYDVKM, per germline. The J segment lost 7 bases and the V segment lost 3 bases, leaving 7 bases of the junction unmatched. CDR3 sequence reads: CASSLDTGGRQPQHF. DNA of the CDR3: TGTGCCAGCAGTTTGGACACAGGGGGCAGGCAGCCCCAGCATTTT.

This sequence joins TRBV9 and TRBJ1-1; 9 nucleotides line up with TRBD1. V gave up 3 bases and J gave up 6 bases; unmatched junction bases: 3. Looked up from germline, CDR1 is SGDLS and CDR2 is YYNGEE. This CDR3 is 13 amino acids long. The CDR3 spells CASSARQGAEAFF. CDR3 coding DNA: TGTGCCAGCAGCGCTCGACAGGGGGCTGAAGCTTTCTTT.